These T cell receptor beta chains were read from a single sample in a study of T cells in Graves' hyperthyroidism and ophthalmopathy. TCRdb fed the multiplex PCR reads into MiXCR, producing one record per CDR3 protein. The sample contains hundreds of thousands of distinct CDR3 sequences, about 15% of which appear only once. Sequenced: blood. These receptor sequences come from a woman aged 18-35 years with Graves' hyperthyroidism. Both conserved end residues are part of each CDR3. D genes are given only for firm matches. Only some rows state a clone size, as once, few, many or a class for expanded clones.

D gene	V gene	J gene	clone size	CDR3 protein	CDR3 DNA
.	TRBV30	TRBJ1-5	many	CAWSRGKGNQPQHF	TGTGCCTGGAGTCGGGGGAAAGGCAATCAGCCCCAGCATTTT
TRBD2	TRBV10-3	TRBJ2-1	.	CAITSGDHSYNEQFF	TGTGCCATCACTAGCGGGGACCACTCCTACAATGAGCAGTTCTTC
TRBD2	TRBV20-1	TRBJ2-7	.	CSAPGLAALFTYEQYF	TGCAGTGCCCCGGGACTAGCGGCTCTTTTCACCTACGAGCAGTACTTC
.	TRBV27	TRBJ1-1	many	CASSQIRGAEMNTEAFF	TGTGCCAGCAGTCAAATCCGGGGCGCGGAGATGAACACTGAAGCTTTCTTT
TRBD2	TRBV12-3/TRBV12-4	TRBJ2-2	few	CASSVGELAGVQNTGELFF	TGTGCCAGCAGCGTGGGGGAACTAGCGGGGGTCCAAAACACCGGGGAGCTGTTTTTT
.	TRBV7-9	TRBJ2-1	many	CASTPRGHSEQFF	TGTGCCAGCACCCCCCGGGGGCACAGTGAGCAGTTCTTC
.	TRBV30	TRBJ1-1	.	CAWGVSRGSGEAFF	TGTGCCTGGGGTGTTTCCAGGGGTTCAGGTGAAGCTTTCTTT
.	TRBV19	TRBJ2-7	few	CASALRAGNNEQYF	TGTGCCAGTGCCCTTCGAGCAGGGAACAACGAGCAGTACTTC
TRBD1	TRBV4-1	TRBJ1-2	many	CASSPDRGSYGYTF	TGCGCCAGCAGTCCTGACAGGGGCAGCTATGGCTACACCTTC
.	TRBV12-3/TRBV12-4	TRBJ2-2	many	CASSFTGTGELFF	TGTGCCAGCAGTTTCACTGGGACCGGGGAGCTGTTTTTT
.	TRBV5-4	TRBJ2-5	.	CASSRSPRETQYF	TGTGCCAGCAGCCGGAGCCCTAGGGAGACCCAGTACTTC
TRBD2	TRBV27	TRBJ2-1	many	CASSLGTSGNNEQFF	TGTGCCAGCAGCTTAGGGACTAGCGGGAACAATGAGCAGTTCTTC
TRBD2	TRBV4-3	TRBJ2-1	few	CASSQEGGRVPYNEQFF	TGCGCCAGCAGCCAAGAGGGGGGGAGAGTCCCCTACAATGAGCAGTTCTTC
TRBD1	TRBV19	TRBJ1-1	.	CASSMFGQGTEAFF	TGTGCCAGTAGTATGTTTGGACAGGGGACTGAAGCTTTCTTT
TRBD1	TRBV6-1	TRBJ2-2	many	CASSRDRDTGELFF	TGTGCCAGCAGTCGGGACAGGGACACCGGGGAGCTGTTTTTT
TRBD2	TRBV6-2/TRBV6-3	TRBJ2-7	few	CASSVAGAGTYEQYF	TGTGCCAGCAGTGTAGCGGGAGCTGGGACCTACGAGCAGTACTTC
.	TRBV5-5	TRBJ1-1	many	CASKGRAGNTEAFF	TGTGCCAGCAAGGGCAGGGCGGGGAACACTGAAGCTTTCTTT
.	TRBV20-1	TRBJ2-7	.	CSASLWGSMQCF	TGCAGTGCTAGCCTGTGGGGGTCGATGCAGTGCTTC
.	TRBV29-1	TRBJ2-3	.	CSLVQDSDTQYF	TGCAGCCTCGTTCAAGATTCAGATACGCAGTATTTT
.	TRBV6-2/TRBV6-3	TRBJ2-7	.	CASSYRSSAYEQYF	TGTGCCAGCAGTTACAGGAGTAGTGCCTACGAGCAGTACTTC
TRBD1	TRBV3-1	TRBJ1-2	many	CASSQTGTAYGYTF	TGTGCCAGCAGCCAAACCGGGACAGCATATGGCTACACCTTC
.	TRBV28	TRBJ1-6	.	CASSFSQGGNSPLHF	TGTGCCAGCAGTTTTTCGCAGGGAGGGAATTCACCCCTCCACTTT
.	TRBV20-1	TRBJ1-5	few	CSAIRVDGNQPQHF	TGCAGTGCTATCAGGGTTGATGGCAATCAGCCCCAGCATTTT
.	TRBV7-2	TRBJ2-5	many	CASSIPTRETQYF	TGTGCCAGCAGCATCCCAACTCGGGAGACCCAGTACTTC